This TCR beta chain emerged from a study of shared clonotypes between healthy human individuals. Evenly divided among several immunoSEQ plates was the genomic DNA of each subset. Original processing notes: As immunoSEQ supplied junction-only sequences (without quality scores), filtering differed. Some clones are missing from TCRdb's copy, which holds only in-frame ones; the method was immunoSEQ multiplex PCR. V, J and clone size are taken as reported in that table, and D and trimming were inferred from the DNA itself. The sample lists about 1.5 million clones, approximately 98% occurring once. CD45RA-negative memory and CD45RA+ naive subsets were split from the CD4+ cells. V lost 2 bases, J lost 2 bases, and 10 bases lay in between. Germline-derived CDR1 and CDR2 are SGHKS and YYEKEE (reference sequence). The CDR3 covers 14 residues. Study-level findings and limits: Larger estimated richness was generally recorded for naive subsets relative to memory subsets.

About this clone: The antigen is undetermined.

Sequenced input: naive CD4+ T cells sorted from blood. Subset defined: CD45RA+ positively selected. The clonotype was recovered from a man younger than 40 in good health. This rearrangement joins TRBV5-5 to TRBJ2-5; D is unresolved. CDR3 in DNA: TGTGCCAGCAGCTTCCATGGGGTTCAAGAGACCCAGTACTTC. Encoded protein: CASSFHGVQETQYF.